One and the same sample provided the 20 T cell receptor beta chains below, sequenced in a study of blood T cells in healthy people across ages. PCR was performed a second time for roughly 7 to 11 cycles using a sample-barcoded 5' primer and a J-beta primer mix. MiXCR was run by TCRdb on the 5' RACE reads, yielding one entry per CDR3 protein. The sample carries some 900,000 distinct CDR3 sequences, less than 35% recorded once. Sequenced sample: blood. The receptors were gathered from a woman over 75 in good health.

The sample holds a few counts of this clonotype. The V and J genes are TRBV7-2 and TRBJ1-1; 7 bases agree with TRBD1. The V and J ends lost 3 bases and 6 bases, in that order; junction bases with no gene match: 22. Per germline, CDR1 SGHTA and CDR2 FQGNSA. This CDR3 is 19 amino acids long. CDR3 protein: CASSLGFVIAQGGGPEAFF. The DNA for the CDR3 is TGTGCCAGCAGCTTGGGCTTCGTTATTGCCCAAGGGGGCGGGCCTGAAGCTTTCTTT.

In its sample, this clonotype was seen many times. The rearrangement uses TRBV3-1 and TRBJ1-2; D gene unclear. V lost 2 bases, J lost 2 bases, and 9 bases lay in between. The CDR3 extends over 14 amino acids. In germline, CDR1 is LGHDT, CDR2 YNNKEL (reference sequence). The CDR3 reads CASSQSTGNYGYTF. For the CDR3, the DNA is TGTGCCAGCAGCCAATCGACGGGGAACTATGGCTACACCTTC. The full variable domain, in which reference TRBV3-1 and TRBJ1-2 provide the parts outside the CDR3, is DTAVSQTPKYLVTQMGNDKSIKCEQNLGHDTMYWYKQDSKKFLKIMFSYNNKELIINETVPNRFSPKSPDKAHLNLHINSLELGDSAVYFCASSQSTGNYGYTFGSGTRLTVV.

This clonotype has at least ten counts. This rearrangement joins TRBV12-3 or TRBV12-4 to TRBJ2-1; 15 positions match TRBD2. This CDR3 is built from 17 residues. Losses at the gene ends were 4 bases for V and 4 bases for J; bases not matched to a gene: 5. CDR3 region: CASSYPGTSGGYNEQFF. CDR3 in DNA: TGTGCCAGCAGTTACCCCGGGACTAGCGGGGGGTACAATGAGCAGTTCTTC.

This chain connects TRBV6-1 to TRBJ2-7; tentative D call: TRBD1 (5 bases). The V gene's germline CDR1 is MNHNS and CDR2 SASEGT. Trimming took 6 bases from V and 6 from J, leaving 15 bases between them. CDR3 size: 13 residues. CDR3 bases: TGTGCCAGCAGCCCACCGGACATATTCGAGCAGTACTTC. Residues: CASSPPDIFEQYF.

Ten or more counts support this clonotype. The chain is built from TRBV7-2 and TRBJ1-4; 7 bases align to TRBD1. Germline lookup yields CDR1 SGHTA and CDR2 FQGNSA. This CDR3 spans 15 amino acids. V dropped 2 bases and J dropped 7; count of bases not matched to a gene: 7. CDR3 protein: CASSLYRGGGEKLFF. The CDR3 DNA sequence: TGTGCCAGCAGCTTATACAGGGGAGGGGGTGAAAAACTGTTTTTT.

V gene TRBV30 combines with J gene TRBJ1-2; 10 bases fit TRBD1. Germline CDR1 and CDR2: GTSNPN and SVGIG (reference sequence). V lost 3 bases and J lost 3; bases outside the gene matches: 1. CDR3 length: 13 amino acids. Here the CDR3 DNA reads TGTGCCTGGAGGGGGACAGGGGACTATGGCTACACCTTC. This encodes CAWRGTGDYGYTF.

This clonotype showed up many times. V gene TRBV5-1 combines with J gene TRBJ2-7, with TRBD1 matching 7 bases. CDR3 size: 14 residues. V was pared by 0 bases and J by 4 bases, with 4 bases of the junction left unmatched. CDR1 is SGHRS, CDR2 YFSETQ, per germline. The CDR3 is CASSLDLQGYEQYF. The CDR3 coding sequence is TGCGCCAGCAGCTTGGATTTACAGGGGTACGAGCAGTACTTC.

This clonotype was seen repeatedly, ten times or more. The chain is built from TRBV20-1 and TRBJ1-2; 7 bases are a match to TRBD1. The CDR3 sequence is 14 residues long. Unmatched junction bases numbered 4, after V lost 3 bases and J lost 0 bases. Germline-derived CDR1 and CDR2 are DFQATT and SNEGSKA (reference sequence). The CDR3 loop is CSARGDSPNYGYTF. As DNA, the CDR3 is TGCAGTGCTAGGGGGGACAGCCCTAACTATGGCTACACCTTC.

This clonotype was detected ten times or more. V usage is TRBV6-5 and J usage is TRBJ1-2, with TRBD1 matching 8 bases. This CDR3 comprises 13 residues. Germline V gives CDR1 MNHEY, CDR2 SVGAGI. Trimming took 6 bases from V and 5 from J; bases not matched to a gene: 5. The CDR3 is CASRETGAYGYTF. In DNA, the CDR3 is TGTGCCAGCAGGGAGACAGGGGCTTATGGCTACACCTTC.

In its sample, this clonotype was seen a few times. The J gene is TRBJ2-3, the V gene TRBV6-1; 13 bases agree with TRBD2. The J segment lost 2 bases and the V segment lost 0 bases, leaving 2 bases of the junction unmatched. Germline V gene lookup returns CDR1 MNHNS and CDR2 SASEGT. The CDR3 loop spans 17 amino acids. CDR3 bases: TGTGCCAGCAGTGAAGCGGGACTAGCGGGGACCACAGATACGCAGTATTTT. Its protein product is CASSEAGLAGTTDTQYF.

This clonotype was recorded a few times. J is TRBJ2-5 and V is TRBV18, with 8 positions matching TRBD1. V dropped 3 bases and J dropped 4; count of bases not matched to a gene: 4. This CDR3 is built from 14 residues. Germline V gene data show CDR1 as KGHSH and CDR2 as LQKENI. The CDR3 coding sequence is TGTGCCAGCTCACCCCAGGGGGCCTCAGAGACCCAGTACTTC. Its translation is CASSPQGASETQYF.

The rearrangement links TRBV6-5 to TRBJ2-7, with 13 bases lining up with TRBD2. Germline V gives CDR1 MNHEY, CDR2 SVGAGI. This CDR3 spans 22 amino acids. The ends lost 4 bases at V and 0 bases at J; junction bases unmatched: 21. The DNA for the CDR3 is TGTGCCAGCAGTTCCCCCTCCCTTTGGGGCGGGACTAGCGGGACCAGCTCCTACGAGCAGTACTTC. This encodes CASSSPSLWGGTSGTSSYEQYF.

This chain connects TRBV6-1 to TRBJ1-6, with D maybe TRBD1 (5 bases). V lost 11 bases, J lost 5 bases, and 16 bases lay in between. This CDR3 spans 14 amino acids. The V gene's germline CDR1 is MNHNS and CDR2 SASEGT. This chain's CDR3 is CASRPGLDNSPLHF. In DNA form, the CDR3 reads TGTGCCTCCAGGCCGGGACTGGATAATTCACCCCTCCACTTT.

The chain uses TRBV11-2 and TRBJ2-5; D unclear. V lost 5 bases and J lost 0, with 13 bases in between. The length of the CDR3 is 15 residues. CDR1 is SGHAT, CDR2 FQNNGV, per germline. The CDR3 bases are TGTGCCAGCAGCCCTCGACCAGTACACCAAGAGACCCAGTACTTC. This codes for CASSPRPVHQETQYF.

The sample holds many counts of this clonotype. The CDR3 sequence is CSAHRGEGAGQPQHF. The DNA for the CDR3 is TGCAGTGCTCACCGGGGGGAGGGGGCTGGTCAGCCCCAGCATTTT. The chain links TRBV20-1 to TRBJ1-5, with 7 bases that match TRBD1. V dropped 5 bases and J dropped 6; count of bases not matched to a gene: 13. The CDR3 is made up of 15 amino acids. Germline assignment: CDR1 DFQATT and CDR2 SNEGSKA (reference sequence).

This chain connects TRBV1 to TRBJ2-7. TRBV1 is annotated as a pseudogene. The CDR3 has 14 residues. CDR3: CTSSQVKFSYEQYF. Written as DNA, the CDR3 is TGCACCAGCAGCCAAGTTAAGTTCTCCTACGAGCAGTACTTC.

Note on this clonotype: Just one base apart from a much larger clone, this may be a read error. The V gene is TRBV6-2 or TRBV6-3, the J gene TRBJ1-2; perhaps TRBD1 as D (6 bases). The CDR3 length is 12 residues. The germline V gene encodes CDR1 MNHEY and CDR2 SVGEGT. The chain's CDR3 is CASTDRNCGYTF. CDR3 DNA sequence: TGTGCCAGCACCGACAGGAACTGTGGCTACACCTTC.

The rearrangement joins TRBV7-2 to TRBJ1-3, with D uncertain. The germline CDR1 and CDR2 sequences are SGHTA and FQGNSA. The CDR3 runs 14 residues. V dropped 5 bases and J dropped 2 bases, with 10 bases sitting between them. The chain's CDR3 is CASSLLTAGNTIYF. CDR3 DNA: TGTGCCAGCAGCCTATTAACAGCTGGAAACACCATATATTTT.

Turning to this clonotype: Being one base from a much bigger clone, this may be a read error. The chain has TRBV11-2 and TRBJ2-1; D remains unclear. Germline values: CDR1 SGHAT, CDR2 FQNNGV. The length of the CDR3 is 16 residues. The ends were cut back, 5 bases at V and 0 bases at J, with 14 bases in the middle. The CDR3 nucleotides read TGTGCCAGCAGCCCTATAAAGGGTAACTCCTACAATGAGCAGTTCTTC. It yields the protein CASSPIKGNSYNEQFF.

The chain uses TRBV27 and TRBJ2-7, with 8 bases that match TRBD1. V gave up 2 bases and J gave up 4 bases; unmatched junction bases: 16. The CDR3 extends over 18 amino acids. Germline V CDR1 and CDR2: MNHEY, SMNVEV (reference sequence). The CDR3 nucleotides are TGTGCCAGCAGTTTACCCCGGCTTGGACAGGGTCCGGGGTACGAGCAGTACTTC. It codes for CASSLPRLGQGPGYEQYF.